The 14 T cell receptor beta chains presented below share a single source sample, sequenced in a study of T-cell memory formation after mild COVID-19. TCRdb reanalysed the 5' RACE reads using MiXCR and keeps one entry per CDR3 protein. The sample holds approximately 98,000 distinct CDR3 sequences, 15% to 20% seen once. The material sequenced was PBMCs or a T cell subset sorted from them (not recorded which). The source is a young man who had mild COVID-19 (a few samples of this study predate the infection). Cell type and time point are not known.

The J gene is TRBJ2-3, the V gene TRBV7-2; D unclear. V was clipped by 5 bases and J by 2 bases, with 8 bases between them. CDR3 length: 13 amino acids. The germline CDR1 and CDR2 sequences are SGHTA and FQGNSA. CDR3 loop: CASSPTHTDTQYF. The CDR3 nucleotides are TGTGCCAGCAGCCCAACCCACACAGATACGCAGTATTTT.

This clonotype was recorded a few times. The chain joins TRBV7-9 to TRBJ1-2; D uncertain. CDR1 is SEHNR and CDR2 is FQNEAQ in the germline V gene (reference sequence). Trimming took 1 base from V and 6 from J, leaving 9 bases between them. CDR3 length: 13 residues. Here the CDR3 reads CASSLGGSDGYTF. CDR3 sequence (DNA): TGTGCCAGCAGCTTAGGCGGTTCGGATGGCTACACCTTC.

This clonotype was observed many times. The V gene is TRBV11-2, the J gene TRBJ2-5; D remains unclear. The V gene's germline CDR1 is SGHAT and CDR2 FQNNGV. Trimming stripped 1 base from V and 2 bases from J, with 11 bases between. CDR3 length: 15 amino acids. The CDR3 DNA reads TGTGCCAGCAGCTTAGGGCCAGTATGGCAAGAGACCCAGTACTTC. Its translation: CASSLGPVWQETQYF.

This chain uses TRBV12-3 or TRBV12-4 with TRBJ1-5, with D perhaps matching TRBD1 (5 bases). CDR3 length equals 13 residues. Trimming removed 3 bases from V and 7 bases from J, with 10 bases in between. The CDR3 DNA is TGTGCCAGCAGTTTGGGGCAATGGCAGCCCCAGCATTTT. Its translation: CASSLGQWQPQHF.

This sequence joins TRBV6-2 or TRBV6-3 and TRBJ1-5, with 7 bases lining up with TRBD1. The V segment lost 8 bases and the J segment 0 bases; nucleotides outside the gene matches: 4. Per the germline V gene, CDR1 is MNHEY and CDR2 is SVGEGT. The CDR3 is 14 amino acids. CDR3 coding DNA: TGTGCCAGCCAGAGGGACAGTAGCAATCAGCCCCAGCATTTT. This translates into CASQRDSSNQPQHF.

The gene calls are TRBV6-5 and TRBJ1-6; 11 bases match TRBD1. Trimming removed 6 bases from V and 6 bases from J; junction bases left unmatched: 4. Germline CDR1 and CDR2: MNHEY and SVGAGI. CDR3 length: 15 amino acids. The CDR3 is CASRGQGGGNSPLHF. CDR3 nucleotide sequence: TGTGCCAGCAGGGGACAGGGGGGAGGTAATTCACCCCTCCACTTT.

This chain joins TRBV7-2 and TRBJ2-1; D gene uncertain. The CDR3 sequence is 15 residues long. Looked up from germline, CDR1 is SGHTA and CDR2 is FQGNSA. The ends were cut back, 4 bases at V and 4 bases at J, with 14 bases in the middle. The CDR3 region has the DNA TGTGCCAGCAGCTCACCCGTCGTCGCTTACAATGAGCAGTTCTTC. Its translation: CASSSPVVAYNEQFF.

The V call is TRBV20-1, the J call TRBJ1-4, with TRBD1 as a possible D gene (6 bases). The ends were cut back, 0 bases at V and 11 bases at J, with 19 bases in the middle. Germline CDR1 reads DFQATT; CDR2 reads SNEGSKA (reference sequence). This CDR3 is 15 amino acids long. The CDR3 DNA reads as TGCAGTGCTAGAGATGCGGGGGCTAGTTGGGAGAAACTGTTTTTT. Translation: CSARDAGASWEKLFF.

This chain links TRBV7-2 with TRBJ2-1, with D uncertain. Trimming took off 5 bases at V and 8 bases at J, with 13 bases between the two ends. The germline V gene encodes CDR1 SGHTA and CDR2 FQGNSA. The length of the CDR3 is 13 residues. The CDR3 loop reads CASSPSHFHEQFF. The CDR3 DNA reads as TGTGCCAGCAGCCCGTCGCACTTCCATGAGCAGTTCTTC. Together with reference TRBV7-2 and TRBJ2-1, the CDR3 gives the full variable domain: GAGVSQSPSNKVTEKGKDVELRCDPISGHTALYWYRQSLGQGLEFLIYFQGNSAPDKSGLPSDRFSAERTGGSVSTLTIQRTQQEDSAVYLCASSPSHFHEQFFGPGTRLTVL.

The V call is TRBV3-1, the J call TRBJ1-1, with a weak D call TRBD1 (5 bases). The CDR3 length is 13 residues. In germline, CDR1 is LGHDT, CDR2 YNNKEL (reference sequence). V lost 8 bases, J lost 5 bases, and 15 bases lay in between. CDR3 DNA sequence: TGTGCCAGCGGCTTTGGCAGGACAACTGAAGCTTTCTTT. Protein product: CASGFGRTTEAFF.

The CDR3 coding sequence is TGTGCCAGCAGCTTCTCAGGAAGAGTGAACACTGAAGCTTTCTTT. Protein: CASSFSGRVNTEAFF. The chain recombines TRBV7-2 with TRBJ1-1; D remains unclear. This CDR3 has 15 residues. Per the germline V gene, CDR1 is SGHTA and CDR2 is FQGNSA. The V end lost 3 bases, the J end lost 0 bases, and 11 bases lay between the germline ends.

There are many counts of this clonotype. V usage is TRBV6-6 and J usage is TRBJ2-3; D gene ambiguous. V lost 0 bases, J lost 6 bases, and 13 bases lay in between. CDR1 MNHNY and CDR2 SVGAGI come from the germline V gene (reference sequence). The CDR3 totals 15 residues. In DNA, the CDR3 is TGTGCCAGCAGTTACTCAGGATCCAGACTGGATACGCAGTATTTT. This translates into CASSYSGSRLDTQYF.

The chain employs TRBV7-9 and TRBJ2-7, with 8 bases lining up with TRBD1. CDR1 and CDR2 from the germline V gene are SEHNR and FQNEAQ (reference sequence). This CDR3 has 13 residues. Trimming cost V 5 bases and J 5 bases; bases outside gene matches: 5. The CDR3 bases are TGTGCCAGCAGCCGAGGACAGGGCCACGAGCAGTACGTC. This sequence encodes CASSRGQGHEQYV.

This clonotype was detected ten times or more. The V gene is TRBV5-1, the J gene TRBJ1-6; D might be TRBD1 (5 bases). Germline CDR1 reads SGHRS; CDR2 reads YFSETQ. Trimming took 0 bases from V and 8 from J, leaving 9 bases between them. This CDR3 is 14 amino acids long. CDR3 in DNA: TGCGCCAGCAGCTTGGAGGGGAAGGATTCACCCCTCCACTTT. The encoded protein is CASSLEGKDSPLHF.